This T cell receptor (beta chain) is drawn from a study of blood T cell repertoires in COVID-19. Study overall: The study drew acute and convalescent COVID-19 samples from the United States, Italy and Spain. From T cells, B-cell-depleted T cells, or PBMCs came the material, which was cDNA or gDNA.

Assay used: immunoSEQ multiplex PCR; TCRdb lists only in-frame clones, some missing. In the table there are approximately 330,000 clones, roughly 85% of which are singletons. Grouping used clinical history reported by participants in a survey and questionnaire. Per germline, CDR1 SGDLS and CDR2 YYNGEE. V lost 0 bases and J 0 bases, leaving 9 bases between the germline ends. This CDR3 has 16 residues. The V call is TRBV9, the J call TRBJ2-2; perhaps TRBD1 as D (5 bases). What was sequenced was PBMCs or T cells enriched from blood (not recorded which). This TCR was recovered from a middle-aged woman with acute COVID-19. CDR3 in amino acids: CASSVGWGANTGELFF. The DNA for the CDR3 is TGTGCCAGCAGCGTAGGATGGGGCGCGAACACCGGGGAGCTGTTTTTT.